This entry lists 27 T cell receptor beta chains sequenced from one sample in a study of T cell changes during pregnancy in multiple sclerosis. Generated by immunoSEQ multiplex PCR, the TCRdb table keeps only in-frame clones and is missing some. In the table there are 45,000 to 55,000 clones, about 90% of which are singletons. The sample here was CD4+ T cells from peripheral blood mononuclear cells, taken after pregnancy. The origin of the receptors is a female donor with multiple sclerosis, enrolled in a pregnancy study.

The chain recombines TRBV28 with TRBJ2-7; TRBD1 matches 7 bases. Germline V gene sequence: CDR1 MDHEN, CDR2 SYDVKM. V shed 7 bases and J 4 bases; nucleotides not matched to a gene: 10. The CDR3 loop spans 14 amino acids. The CDR3 here is CASILTGNPYEQYF. CDR3 DNA: TGTGCCAGCATCTTGACAGGGAACCCTTACGAGCAGTACTTC.

This chain links TRBV7-6 with TRBJ2-1, with 9 bases matching TRBD1. CDR1 SGHVS and CDR2 FNYEAQ come from the germline V gene. This CDR3 spans 13 amino acids. Trimming removed 5 bases from V and 9 bases from J; junction bases left unmatched: 5. The CDR3 loop is CASSRGQGGEQFF. CDR3 DNA sequence: TGTGCCAGCAGCCGGGGACAGGGCGGTGAGCAGTTCTTC.

This chain connects TRBV4-1 to TRBJ1-6, with D uncertain. The V and J ends lost 0 bases and 4 bases respectively, with 7 bases between them. This CDR3 is built from 15 residues. From germline, CDR1 is MGHRA and CDR2 YSYEKL. The DNA of the CDR3 is TGCGCCAGCAGCCAAGACCTAGGTTATAATTCACCCCTCCACTTT. It translates to CASSQDLGYNSPLHF.

This chain uses TRBV19 with TRBJ2-1, with D hard to call. Trimming removed 2 bases at V and 6 bases at J, with 8 bases between. Germline lookup yields CDR1 LNHDA and CDR2 SQIVND (reference sequence). The CDR3 totals 13 residues. The CDR3 protein is CASSIRYGNEQFF. The DNA of the CDR3 is TGTGCCAGTAGTATACGCTACGGCAATGAGCAGTTCTTC.

V usage is TRBV5-1 and J usage is TRBJ2-2, with 11 positions matching TRBD2. Looked up from germline, CDR1 is SGHRS and CDR2 is YFSETQ. This CDR3 contains 13 residues. V was clipped by 9 bases and J by 4 bases; unmatched bases: 2. The CDR3 sequence: CATGTSGTGELFF. CDR3 bases: TGCGCCACCGGGACTAGCGGCACCGGGGAGCTGTTTTTT.

The chain has TRBV6-6 and TRBJ1-1; D uncertain. This CDR3 comprises 14 residues. Trimming left V 0 bases short and J 0 bases short, with 5 bases between. CDR1 is MNHNY and CDR2 is SVGAGI in the germline V gene (reference sequence). In DNA, the CDR3 is TGTGCCAGCAGTTACTCGTCGGTGAACACTGAAGCTTTCTTT. Protein: CASSYSSVNTEAFF.

V usage is TRBV28 and J usage is TRBJ1-5, with TRBD1 identical over 8 bases. Germline values: CDR1 MDHEN, CDR2 SYDVKM. The length of the CDR3 is 15 residues. After removal of 5 bases from V and 4 bases from J, the junction contained 7 bases not matched to a gene. CDR3 DNA sequence: TGTGCCAGCAGTAAGGGGACAGGTCGGAATCAGCCCCAGCATTTT. Its translation: CASSKGTGRNQPQHF.

This sequence joins TRBV19 and TRBJ2-7, with D unresolved. With 7 bases removed from V and 0 bases from J, the gap between germline ends came to 13 bases. This CDR3 is 14 amino acids long. CDR1 is LNHDA, CDR2 SQIVND, per germline (reference sequence). The CDR3: CASTLTLLSYEQYF. The CDR3 region has the DNA TGTGCCAGTACCCTGACTCTCCTCTCCTACGAGCAGTACTTC.

This clone came up once. The rearrangement joins TRBV7-9 to TRBJ2-1, with 11 bases matching TRBD1. The CDR3 is 15 amino acids. From germline, CDR1 is SEHNR and CDR2 FQNEAQ (reference sequence). Trimming removed 6 bases from V and 7 bases from J; junction bases left unmatched: 8. The CDR3 here is CASRPRGTGGNEQFF. DNA of the CDR3: TGTGCCAGCAGGCCCCGTGGGACAGGGGGTAATGAGCAGTTCTTC.

This clone appeared a single time. This chain joins TRBV7-6 and TRBJ2-3; 12 bases map to TRBD2. The CDR3 loop spans 17 amino acids. Germline CDR1 and CDR2: SGHVS and FNYEAQ. V lost 2 bases and J lost 2; bases outside the gene matches: 5. CDR3 DNA sequence: TGTGCCAGCAGCTTAAGTTCTAGCGGGAGGGACACAGATACGCAGTATTTT. It translates to CASSLSSSGRDTDTQYF.

This chain uses TRBV11-3 with TRBJ2-7; 8 nucleotides match TRBD2. Trimming cost V 1 base and J 3 bases; bases outside gene matches: 8. The length of the CDR3 is 16 residues. Germline V gene data show CDR1 as SGHNT and CDR2 as YENEEA. The CDR3 is CASSLAGGRSFYEQYF. CDR3 coding DNA: TGTGCCAGCAGCTTAGCAGGCGGGAGGTCCTTCTACGAGCAGTACTTC.

DNA for the CDR3: TGTGCCAGCAGCGGGGTGGTGAATCAGCCCCAGCATTTT. Protein product: CASSGVVNQPQHF. The V gene is TRBV2, the J gene TRBJ1-5; no definite D call. The ends were cut back, 6 bases at V and 4 bases at J, with 10 bases in the middle. Germline CDR1 SNHLY, CDR2 FYNNEI. The CDR3 covers 13 residues.

In its sample, this clone was seen once. The V gene is TRBV11-2, the J gene TRBJ2-7, with D possibly matching TRBD1 (6 bases). The CDR3 runs 14 residues. V was shortened by 3 bases and J by 1 base, with 10 bases between the two germline ends. From germline, CDR1 is SGHAT and CDR2 FQNNGV. The CDR3 region is CASSLTTGSYEQYF. The CDR3 nucleotides read TGTGCCAGCAGCTTGACCACAGGGTCCTACGAGCAGTACTTC.

This chain uses TRBV19 with TRBJ1-3; 8 bases align to TRBD1. This CDR3 spans 14 amino acids. Per germline, CDR1 LNHDA and CDR2 SQIVND (reference sequence). After removal of 3 bases from V and 2 bases from J, the junction contained 0 bases not matched to a gene. CDR3 nucleotide sequence: TGTGCCAGTAGTATCAGGGGGCCTGGAAACACCATATATTTT. Protein: CASSIRGPGNTIYF. Full variable domain (remainder filled in from reference TRBV19 and TRBJ1-3): DGGITQSPKYLFRKEGQNVTLSCEQNLNHDAMYWYRQDPGQGLRLIYYSQIVNDFQKGDIAEGYSVSREKKESFPLTVTSAQKNPTAFYLCASSIRGPGNTIYFGEGSWLTVV.

The chain couples TRBV14 to TRBJ1-3; D is possibly TRBD1 (6 bases). Germline CDR1 SGHDN, CDR2 FVKESK. V was trimmed by 6 bases and J by 4 bases, leaving 10 bases between them. The CDR3 contains 13 residues. CDR3 amino acids: CASSHGQGNTIYF. CDR3 coding DNA: TGTGCCAGCAGTCATGGACAGGGAAACACCATATATTTT.

In DNA form, the CDR3 reads TGTGCCAGCAGGGATAGCGGGAGGTTACCTGAGCAGTTCTTC. Protein product: CASRDSGRLPEQFF. The chain joins TRBV5-6 to TRBJ2-1; TRBD2 matches 10 bases. The CDR3 is 14 residues long. With V trimmed by 5 bases and J by 9 bases, 8 bases remained unmatched. Germline assignment: CDR1 SGHDT and CDR2 YYEEEE.

The chain carries TRBV5-4 and TRBJ2-7; 10 bases are shared with TRBD2. This CDR3 spans 17 amino acids. V was clipped by 4 bases and J by 0 bases; unmatched bases: 10. Germline V gene data show CDR1 as SGHNT and CDR2 as YYREEE (reference sequence). The chain's CDR3 is CASSQRTSSGSSYEQYF. CDR3 bases: TGTGCCAGCAGCCAACGAACCTCTAGCGGGAGCTCCTACGAGCAGTACTTC.

The V gene is TRBV9, the J gene TRBJ2-3; 13 bases fit TRBD2. In germline, CDR1 is SGDLS, CDR2 YYNGEE. V dropped 4 bases and J dropped 4; count of bases not matched to a gene: 9. The CDR3 spans 17 residues. CDR3 loop: CASSSAGLAGVSDTQYF. CDR3 coding DNA: TGTGCCAGCAGCTCAGCTGGACTAGCGGGAGTCTCAGATACGCAGTATTTT.

The V gene is TRBV11-2, the J gene TRBJ2-1; TRBD2 aligns across 7 bases. Germline V gene lookup returns CDR1 SGHAT and CDR2 FQNNGV. V shed 6 bases and J 8 bases; nucleotides not matched to a gene: 10. The CDR3 length is 14 residues. The DNA for the CDR3 is TGTGCCAGCAGTGCCAGAATTCGGGAGGATGAGCAGTTCTTC. Protein sequence: CASSARIREDEQFF.

CDR3 sequence: CASSVAWTGKYEQFF. The CDR3 DNA sequence: TGTGCCAGCAGCGTAGCCTGGACAGGGAAATATGAGCAGTTCTTC. The chain uses TRBV9 and TRBJ2-1, with 8 bases matching TRBD1. Trimming removed 0 bases from V and 8 bases from J; junction bases left unmatched: 7. CDR1 and CDR2 (germline): SGDLS, YYNGEE. This CDR3 comprises 15 residues. Combining the CDR3 with reference TRBV9 and TRBJ2-1 gives the whole variable domain DSGVTQTPKHLITATGQRVTLRCSPRSGDLSVYWYQQSLDQGLQFLIQYYNGEERAKGNILERFSAQQFPDLHSELNLSSLELGDSALYFCASSVAWTGKYEQFFGPGTRLTVL.

This chain joins TRBV6-1 and TRBJ2-7, with D possibly being TRBD1 (6 bases). CDR1 MNHNS and CDR2 SASEGT come from the germline V gene. Trimming removed 1 base from V and 4 bases from J, with 14 bases in between. The CDR3 contains 15 residues. CDR3 sequence (DNA): TGTGCCAGCAGTGAAGGGTCAGGGGCCAAGTACGAGCAGTACTTC. This translates into CASSEGSGAKYEQYF.

Of note for this clone: Germline and junction disagree at one end, which may indicate a read error. This chain links TRBV7-2 with TRBJ2-1; TRBD1 agrees at 7 bases. The CDR3 loop spans 16 amino acids. Germline V gene lookup returns CDR1 SGHTA and CDR2 FQGNSA. DNA of the CDR3: TGTGCCAGCAGCTTAGGATCTCTTGGGACAGTCCCCGTGGGGATCTTC. Translation: CASSLGSLGTVPVGIF.

V usage is TRBV28 and J usage is TRBJ1-2; 9 positions match TRBD1. Germline V gene data show CDR1 as MDHEN and CDR2 as SYDVKM. V trimming: 2 bases; J trimming: 6 bases; junction bases outside the gene matches: 10. The CDR3 covers 16 residues. CDR3 protein: CASSLRLTGGDDGYTF. In DNA, the CDR3 is TGTGCCAGCAGTTTACGCCTGACAGGGGGGGATGATGGCTACACCTTC.

To note about this clone: The junction and the germline gene differ at one end; a read error may be behind it. The chain recombines TRBV7-2 with TRBJ2-2; D is unclear. This CDR3 region has 13 residues. Germline values: CDR1 SGHTA, CDR2 FQGNSA. The CDR3 loop reads CASSLVRTGELFF. The CDR3, as DNA: TGTGCCAGCAGTTTAGTGCGGACCGGGGAGCTGTTTTTT.

The chain links TRBV7-2 to TRBJ2-1, with 9 bases lining up with TRBD1. After removal of 4 bases from V and 2 bases from J, the junction contained 3 bases not matched to a gene. The CDR3 is made up of 15 amino acids. From germline, CDR1 is SGHTA and CDR2 FQGNSA. CDR3 sequence (DNA): TGTGCCAGCAGCTCCACAGGGGGCGCCTACAATGAGCAGTTCTTC. Protein sequence: CASSSTGGAYNEQFF.

The CDR3: CASSLTGGPDTQYF. The CDR3 DNA reads as TGTGCCAGCAGCTTGACGGGAGGGCCGGATACGCAGTATTTT. The rearrangement joins TRBV7-3 to TRBJ2-3, with 8 bases lining up with TRBD2. This CDR3 has 14 amino acids. CDR1 is SGHTA and CDR2 is FQGTGA in the germline V gene. V was clipped by 3 bases and J by 6 bases; unmatched bases: 5.

The gene calls are TRBV28 and TRBJ2-1; D is perhaps TRBD1 (5 bases). CDR1 and CDR2 from the germline V gene are MDHEN and SYDVKM. This CDR3 contains 13 residues. Trimming stripped 6 bases from V and 0 bases from J, with 6 bases between. The CDR3 loop is CASRGASYNEQFF. The CDR3, as DNA: TGTGCCAGCAGAGGGGCCTCCTACAATGAGCAGTTCTTC.